What follows is one T cell receptor (beta chain) and its context. Under the authors' procedure: It was from reference gene primer amplification that nucleated cell counts were estimated. Sequencing used immunoSEQ multiplex PCR; TCRdb keeps in-frame clones, though not all of them. The V and J calls and clone size are taken from that table; D and trimming were inferred from the DNA. The table has over 200,000 clones, around 88% seen once. This specimen belongs to a study of blood T cell repertoires in COVID-19. Trimming removed 5 bases from V and 3 bases from J; junction bases left unmatched: 5. The CDR3 consists of 14 residues. From germline, CDR1 is MNHEY and CDR2 SVGEGT.

What was sequenced was peripheral blood. The chain carries TRBV6-2 or TRBV6-3 and TRBJ2-3; 7 nucleotides match TRBD2. The TCR comes from a man older than 75 with acute or convalescent COVID-19. This CDR3 reads CASSRGGKTDTQYF. The CDR3 nucleotides read TGTGCCAGCAGTCGCGGGGGTAAGACAGATACGCAGTATTTT.